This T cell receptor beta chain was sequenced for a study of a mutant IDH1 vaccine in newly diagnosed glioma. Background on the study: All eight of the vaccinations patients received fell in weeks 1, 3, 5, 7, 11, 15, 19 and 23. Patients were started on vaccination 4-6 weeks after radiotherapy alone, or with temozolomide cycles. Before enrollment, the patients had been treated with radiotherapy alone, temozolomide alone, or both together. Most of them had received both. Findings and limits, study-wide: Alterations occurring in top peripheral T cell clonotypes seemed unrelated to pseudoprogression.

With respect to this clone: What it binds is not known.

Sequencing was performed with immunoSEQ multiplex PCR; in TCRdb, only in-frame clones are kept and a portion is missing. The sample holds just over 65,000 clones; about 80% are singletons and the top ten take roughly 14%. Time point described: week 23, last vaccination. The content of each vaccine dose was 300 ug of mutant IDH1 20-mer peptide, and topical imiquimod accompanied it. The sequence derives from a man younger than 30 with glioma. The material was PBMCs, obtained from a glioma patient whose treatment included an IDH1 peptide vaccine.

CDR3 bases: TGTGCCTGGAGTCTCACAGGAACCTACGAGCAGTACTTC. Translating it yields CAWSLTGTYEQYF. This sequence joins TRBV30 and TRBJ2-7, with D possibly matching TRBD1 (5 bases). V lost 2 bases and J 2 bases, leaving 10 bases between the germline ends. In germline, CDR1 is GTSNPN, CDR2 SVGIG (reference sequence). The CDR3 is made up of 13 amino acids.